This T cell receptor (beta chain) was retrieved from a study of human T cells and chemical hapten exposure. For the study at large: Small discrepancies in pooled library volume mainly accounted for the varying TCR yields per sample.

Germline-derived CDR1 and CDR2 are SEHNR and FQNEAQ (reference sequence). Trimming took 5 bases from V and 2 from J; bases not matched to a gene: 21. The length of the CDR3 is 21 residues. TCRdb processed the RACE reads anew with MiXCR; each CDR3 protein has one entry. The sample holds about 84,000 distinct CDR3 sequences, roughly a tenth seen once. Described time point: patch test 3, about 24 weeks after DPC sensitization. This sample's treatment: therapeutic diphenylcyclopropenone sensitization with weekly scalp DPC. The sequenced sample was whole blood, obtained in connection with sensitization to the hapten diphenylcyclopropenone (DPC). The J gene is TRBJ2-6, the V gene TRBV7-9, with 7 bases lining up with TRBD1. The source is a woman aged 45 to 65 with alopecia areata. Some clones in this sample may be carry-over from other donors' samples. In nucleotides, the CDR3 is TGTGCCAGCAGCCCGAGCGGCCGACAGGGAATACCTCTTCCTGGGGCCAACGTCCTGACTTTC. Protein sequence: CASSPSGRQGIPLPGANVLTF. The full variable domain, rest sourced from reference TRBV7-9 and TRBJ2-6, is DTGVSQNPRHKITKRGQNVTFRCDPISEHNRLYWYRQTLGQGPEFLTYFQNEAQLEKSRLLSDRFSAERPKGSFSTLEIQRTEQGDSAMYLCASSPSGRQGIPLPGANVLTFGAGSRLTVL.